This T cell receptor beta chain was identified in a study of T cell responses to AZD1222 COVID-19 vaccine. This table comes from immunoSEQ multiplex PCR, and its TCRdb copy is limited to in-frame clones, with some not included. Of about 180,000 clones in the sample, around nine tenths were seen once. On this clone itself: Its target is not known.

Points from the study as a whole: At baseline, seropositivity was found in only six or seven AZD1222 recipients. Vaccination with two AZD1222 doses was followed by a rise in Spike-specific TCR breadth and depth. A mostly white British donor set with more females was recruited, and clonal diversity was possibly underestimated. Spike-wide vaccine-associated CD4 TCRs dominated at 160-218 and 743-854.

This CDR3 has 16 residues. V lost 4 bases, J lost 2 bases, and 11 bases stayed unmatched. The germline CDR1 and CDR2 sequences are SGHNT and YYREEE (reference sequence). This receptor was identified in an adult in good health. This sample comprised peripheral blood, obtained on day 0 of AZD1222 vaccination. This chain joins TRBV5-4 and TRBJ2-7, with TRBD1 identical over 8 bases. The CDR3 reads CASSPDDRGYAYEQYF. CDR3 bases: TGTGCCAGCAGCCCGGATGACAGGGGTTATGCCTACGAGCAGTACTTC.